This TCR beta chain was found in a study of T cell repertoires in cytomegalovirus infection. Study overall: Recently identified HLA-C-restricted CMV epitopes and well-studied HLA-B-restricted CMV epitopes were used by the study. The public TCR beta signatures pointed to both CMV infection and matching HLA type.

Study-wide results and caveats: Summed frequency of public TCR beta families distinguished CMV carriers with the relevant HLA.

A remark on this clonotype: What it binds is not known.

TCRdb used MiXCR to reprocess the reads, holding one entry per CDR3 protein. This table has some 560,000 distinct CDR3 sequences, approximately 40% appearing once. This sample comprised cultured PBMCs, obtained from culture after CMV antigen stimulation. This sequence originates from a human donor in good health (CMV status not recorded). Some clones in this sample may be carry-over from other donors' samples.

Written as DNA, the CDR3 is TGTGCCAGCAGCTTCCCGAGTCAGGGGGTTACGCAGTATTTT. It specifies CASSFPSQGVTQYF. The genes are TRBV11-2 and TRBJ2-3; 7 bases map to TRBD1. The CDR3 is 14 residues long. CDR1 SGHAT and CDR2 FQNNGV come from the germline V gene. V dropped 3 bases and J dropped 8; count of bases not matched to a gene: 8.